These T cell receptor beta chains were read from a single sample in a study of blood T cells in healthy people across ages. TCRdb called the 5' RACE reads again in MiXCR, with one record for every CDR3 protein. The sample consists of some 1.4 million distinct CDR3 sequences, 42% of them appearing once. The material sequenced was blood. These receptors originate from a woman between 18 and 29 years old in good health. Both conserved end residues are trimmed from each CDR3. Clone size is shown for a subset of rows, as once, few, many or a class of expanded clone.

>TRBV20-1|TRBJ2-3|few
SASPGTSGRATDTQY
>TRBV7-2|TRBJ2-3|-
ASSSQTSSWGTQY
>TRBV10-3|TRBJ2-1|few
AITAGVSHEQF
>TRBV20-1|TRBJ1-1|few
SAKAGGTEAF
>TRBV20-1|TRBJ2-1|-
SARELAGIGEEQF
>TRBV4-2|TRBJ2-2|-
ASSQQRGTNTGELF
>TRBV28|TRBJ2-3|-
ASSSSGEFTQY
>TRBV7-8|TRBJ2-7|few
ASSGSGTSSYEQY
>TRBV9|TRBJ2-7|-
ASSVADRDYEQY
>TRBV29-1|TRBJ2-7|few
SVELAGGMDYEQY
>TRBV6-6|TRBJ1-4|-
ANRRQPNEKLF
>TRBV10-3|TRBJ2-3|-
AISGTSGDTDTQY
>TRBV6-1|TRBJ1-2|-
ASSEAVVKGADGYT
>TRBV2|TRBJ2-7|few
ASTLEGTNYEQY
>TRBV9|TRBJ2-1|few
ASSAVDGGGPYNEQF